This TCR beta chain is drawn from a study of cytomegalovirus exposure and HLA in healthy donors. Study-wide results and caveats: Overall, under 200 TCR beta chains were annotated as cytomegalovirus-associated. Across HLA loci, a later analysis found differing TCR association rates, with DRB1 most and HLA-C fewest. Later on, a genetic analysis was performed. It linked a missense variant in DCLRE1C with V- and J-gene trimming of TCR beta. An analysis done earlier found most TCR beta V segments productive about 87% or about 30% of the time.

The PCR had 60 Vbeta and 13 Jbeta primers. The table came from immunoSEQ multiplex PCR; TCRdb's copy has only in-frame clones and leaves some out. The sample records tens of thousands of clones, around two thirds being singletons. The germline V gene has CDR1 MGHRA and CDR2 YSYEKL. V was pared by 9 bases and J by 5 bases, with 17 bases of the junction left unmatched. The CDR3 extends over 16 amino acids. Points on this clone: Its antigen is as yet unknown.

V is TRBV4-1 and J is TRBJ2-7; 9 bases fit TRBD1. Sequencing input: PBMCs. The receptor's source is a woman between 25 and 40 years old in good health and CMV-seronegative. The CDR3 loop reads CASQQEPGQGTNEQYF. The CDR3 region has the DNA TGCGCCAGTCAGCAGGAACCGGGACAGGGAACGAACGAGCAGTACTTC.